Here is one TCR beta chain with its context. The antigen is unknown. CDR1 is SGHTA, CDR2 FQGNSA, per germline. The CDR3 spans 14 residues. The ends lost 5 bases at V and 3 bases at J; junction bases unmatched: 4. Each individual donor underwent a draw of approximately 9.8 milliliters of peripheral blood. This entry comes from a study of blood T cells in healthy people across ages. Study-wide results and caveats: Per-million-T-cell TCR beta diversity fell roughly linearly with age. Nothing was known about donor CMV status, and this possibly confounded expanded clonotype changes.

A second 7 to 11 cycle PCR used barcoded and J-beta primers. TCRdb fed the 5' RACE reads into MiXCR, producing one record per CDR3 protein. The table records 980,000 or so distinct CDR3 sequences, around 46% of them present only once. This receptor was obtained from a man aged 25 to 40 in good health. The V gene is TRBV7-2, the J gene TRBJ2-1, with 7 bases fitting TRBD1. The material sequenced was blood. The CDR3 spells CASSTAGGYNEQFF. CDR3 DNA sequence: TGTGCCAGCAGCACGGCAGGGGGCTACAATGAGCAGTTCTTC.